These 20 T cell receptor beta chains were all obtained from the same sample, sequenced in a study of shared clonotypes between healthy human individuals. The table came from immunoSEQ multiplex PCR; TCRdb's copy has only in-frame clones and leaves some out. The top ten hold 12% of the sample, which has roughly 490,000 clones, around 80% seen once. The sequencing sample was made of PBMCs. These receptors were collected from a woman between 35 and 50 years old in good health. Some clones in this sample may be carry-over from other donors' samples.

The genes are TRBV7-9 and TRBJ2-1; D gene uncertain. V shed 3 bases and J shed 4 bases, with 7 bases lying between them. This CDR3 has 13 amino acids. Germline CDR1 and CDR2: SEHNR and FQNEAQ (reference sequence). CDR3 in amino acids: CASSFDKYNEQFF. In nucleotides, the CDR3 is TGTGCCAGCAGCTTCGATAAATACAATGAGCAGTTCTTC.

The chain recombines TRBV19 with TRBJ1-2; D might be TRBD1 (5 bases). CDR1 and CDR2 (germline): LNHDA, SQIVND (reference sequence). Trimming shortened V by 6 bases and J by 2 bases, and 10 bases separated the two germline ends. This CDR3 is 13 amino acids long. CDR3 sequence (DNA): TGTGCCAGTAGCGCGCAGGGAAACTATGGCTACACCTTC. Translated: CASSAQGNYGYTF.

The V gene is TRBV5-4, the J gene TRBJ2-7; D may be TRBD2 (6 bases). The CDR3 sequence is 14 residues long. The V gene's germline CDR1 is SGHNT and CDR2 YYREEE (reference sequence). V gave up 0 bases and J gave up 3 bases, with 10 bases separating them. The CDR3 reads CASSLDAGNYEQYF. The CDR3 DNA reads TGTGCCAGCAGCTTGGATGCGGGGAACTACGAGCAGTACTTC. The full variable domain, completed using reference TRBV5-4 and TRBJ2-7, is ETGVTQSPTHLIKTRGQQVTLRCSSQSGHNTVSWYQQALGQGPQFIFQYYREEENGRGNFPPRFSGLQFPNYSSELNVNALELDDSALYLCASSLDAGNYEQYFGPGTRLTVT.

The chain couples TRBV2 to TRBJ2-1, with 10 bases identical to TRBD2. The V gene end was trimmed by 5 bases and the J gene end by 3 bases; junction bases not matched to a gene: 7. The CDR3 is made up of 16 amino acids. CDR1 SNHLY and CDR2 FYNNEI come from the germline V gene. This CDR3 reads CASSSWGTSVYNEQFF. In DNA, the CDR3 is TGTGCCAGCAGTTCCTGGGGGACTAGCGTCTACAATGAGCAGTTCTTC.

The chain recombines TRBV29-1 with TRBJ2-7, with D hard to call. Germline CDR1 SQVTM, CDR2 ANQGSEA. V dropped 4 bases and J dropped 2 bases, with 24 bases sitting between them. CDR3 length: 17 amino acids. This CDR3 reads CSVGTPPGLAPTYEQYF. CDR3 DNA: TGCAGCGTTGGAACCCCCCCCGGGTTAGCTCCAACCTACGAGCAGTACTTC.

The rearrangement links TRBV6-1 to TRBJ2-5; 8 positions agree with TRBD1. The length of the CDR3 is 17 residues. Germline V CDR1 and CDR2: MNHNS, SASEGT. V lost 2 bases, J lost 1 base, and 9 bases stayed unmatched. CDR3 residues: CASSERGRGLPQETQYF. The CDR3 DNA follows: TGTGCCAGCAGTGAAAGGGGCAGGGGGCTCCCCCAAGAGACCCAGTACTTC.

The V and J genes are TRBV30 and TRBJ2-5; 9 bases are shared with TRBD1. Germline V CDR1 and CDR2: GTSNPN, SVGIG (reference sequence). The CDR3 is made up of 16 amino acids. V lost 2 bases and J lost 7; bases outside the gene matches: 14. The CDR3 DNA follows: TGTGCCTGGAGTCCCCCCCGGACAGGGGCGTTCGGGACCCAGTACTTC. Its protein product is CAWSPPRTGAFGTQYF.

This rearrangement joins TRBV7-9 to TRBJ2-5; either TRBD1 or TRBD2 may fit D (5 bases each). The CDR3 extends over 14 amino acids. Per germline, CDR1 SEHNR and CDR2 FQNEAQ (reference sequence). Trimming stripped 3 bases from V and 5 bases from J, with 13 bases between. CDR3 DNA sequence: TGTGCCAGCAGCTTTGGGGGAGTAGGGGAGACCCAGTACTTC. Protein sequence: CASSFGGVGETQYF.

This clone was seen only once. CDR3 sequence reads: CASSPGTSGRATGELFF. As DNA, the CDR3 is TGTGCCAGCAGCCCCGGGACTAGCGGGAGGGCCACCGGGGAGCTGTTTTTT. This chain links TRBV7-3 with TRBJ2-2; 16 bases line up with TRBD2. The CDR3 totals 17 residues. The J segment lost 4 bases and the V segment lost 5 bases, leaving 4 bases of the junction unmatched. Germline values: CDR1 SGHTA, CDR2 FQGTGA.

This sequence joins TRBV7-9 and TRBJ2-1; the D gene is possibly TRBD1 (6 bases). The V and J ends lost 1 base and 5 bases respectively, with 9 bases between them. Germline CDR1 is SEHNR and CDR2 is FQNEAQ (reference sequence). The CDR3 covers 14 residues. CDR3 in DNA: TGTGCCAGCAGCTTAGGTCAGGGGAACAATGAGCAGTTCTTC. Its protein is CASSLGQGNNEQFF.

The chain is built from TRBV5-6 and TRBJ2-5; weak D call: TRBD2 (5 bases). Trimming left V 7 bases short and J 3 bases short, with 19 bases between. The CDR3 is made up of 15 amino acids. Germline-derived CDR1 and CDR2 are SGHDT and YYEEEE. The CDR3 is CASAAPWRAKETQYF. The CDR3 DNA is TGTGCCAGCGCAGCGCCGTGGCGGGCGAAAGAGACCCAGTACTTC.

The CDR3 nucleotides are TGTGCCAGCAGCTTAGAAGCAGGGGCGTCCTACGAGCAGTACTTC. Protein sequence: CASSLEAGASYEQYF. The rearrangement joins TRBV7-9 to TRBJ2-7, with D tentatively TRBD1 (6 bases). Germline CDR1 and CDR2: SEHNR and FQNEAQ (reference sequence). V shed 1 base and J shed 1 base, with 11 bases lying between them. This CDR3 is 15 amino acids long.

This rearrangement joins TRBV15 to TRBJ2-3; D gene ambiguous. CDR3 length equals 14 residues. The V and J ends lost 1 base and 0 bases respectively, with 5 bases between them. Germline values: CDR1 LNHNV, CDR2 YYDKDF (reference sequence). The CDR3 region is CATSRGVSTDTQYF. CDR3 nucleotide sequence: TGTGCCACCAGCAGAGGAGTGAGCACAGATACGCAGTATTTT.

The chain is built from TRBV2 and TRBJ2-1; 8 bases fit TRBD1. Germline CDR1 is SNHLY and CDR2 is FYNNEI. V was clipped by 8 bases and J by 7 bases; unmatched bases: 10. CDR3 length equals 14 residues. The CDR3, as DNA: TGTGCCAGCGCGGACAGGGTCTCTTGGAATGAGCAGTTCTTC. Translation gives CASADRVSWNEQFF. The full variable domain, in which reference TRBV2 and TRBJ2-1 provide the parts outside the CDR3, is EPEVTQTPSHQVTQMGQEVILRCVPISNHLYFYWYRQILGQKVEFLVSFYNNEISEKSEIFDDQFSVERPDGSNFTLKIRSTKLEDSAMYFCASADRVSWNEQFFGPGTRLTVL.

DNA for the CDR3: TGCGCCAGCAGCTTCGACAGGGGCAACACTGAAGCTTTCTTT. Its protein is CASSFDRGNTEAFF. The chain couples TRBV5-1 to TRBJ1-1, with TRBD1 matching 8 bases. V lost 2 bases, J lost 2 bases, and 2 bases stayed unmatched. Germline loops: CDR1 SGHRS, CDR2 YFSETQ. The CDR3 spans 14 residues.

CDR3 in amino acids: CASSHLPGDRGDTQYF. The CDR3 nucleotides read TGTGCCAGTAGCCACCTCCCGGGGGATCGGGGAGATACGCAGTATTTT. This chain uses TRBV19 with TRBJ2-3, with D possibly matching TRBD2 (6 bases). CDR1 is LNHDA, CDR2 SQIVND, per germline (reference sequence). This CDR3 is built from 16 residues. V lost 6 bases and J lost 5, with 21 bases in between.

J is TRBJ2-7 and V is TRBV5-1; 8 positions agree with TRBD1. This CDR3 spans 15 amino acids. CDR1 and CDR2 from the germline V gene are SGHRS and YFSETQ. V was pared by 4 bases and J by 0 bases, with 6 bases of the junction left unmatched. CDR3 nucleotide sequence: TGCGCCAGCAGCGCAGGACAGGGCTACTCCTACGAGCAGTACTTC. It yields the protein CASSAGQGYSYEQYF.

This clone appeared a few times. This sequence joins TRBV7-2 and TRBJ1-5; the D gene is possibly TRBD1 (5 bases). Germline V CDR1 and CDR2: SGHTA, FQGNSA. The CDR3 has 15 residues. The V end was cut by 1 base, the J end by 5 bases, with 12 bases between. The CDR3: CASSLEVQGYQPQHF. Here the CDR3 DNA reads TGTGCCAGCAGCTTAGAAGTGCAGGGATATCAGCCCCAGCATTTT.

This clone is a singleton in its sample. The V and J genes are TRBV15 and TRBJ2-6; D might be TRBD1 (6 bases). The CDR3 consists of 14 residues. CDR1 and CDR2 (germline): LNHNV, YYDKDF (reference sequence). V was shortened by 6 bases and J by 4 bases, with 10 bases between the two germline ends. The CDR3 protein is CATRTGGGANVLTF. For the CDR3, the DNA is TGTGCCACCAGGACAGGAGGAGGGGCCAACGTCCTGACTTTC.

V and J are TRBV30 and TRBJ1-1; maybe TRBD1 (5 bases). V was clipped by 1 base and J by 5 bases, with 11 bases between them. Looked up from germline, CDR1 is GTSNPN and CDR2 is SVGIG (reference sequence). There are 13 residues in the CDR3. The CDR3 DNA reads TGTGCCTGGAGTGGCCAGCCAGGGACTGAAGCTTTCTTT. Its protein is CAWSGQPGTEAFF.